What follows describes a single T cell receptor beta chain. This entry belongs to a study of blood T cell repertoires in COVID-19. Study-level information: Acute and convalescent COVID-19 samples came from the United States, Italy and Spain. The analysed material was cDNA or gDNA that came from T cells, B-cell-depleted T cells, or PBMCs.

Germline lookup yields CDR1 SGHTA and CDR2 FQGNSA. This CDR3 contains 15 residues. V was trimmed by 5 bases and J by 4 bases, leaving 15 bases between them. Original processing notes: Reference gene primer amplification gave nucleated cell count estimates. The protocol was immunoSEQ multiplex PCR, while the TCRdb copy is restricted to in-frame clones and leaves out a portion. V, J and clone size were drawn from that table, and D and trimming were deduced from the DNA. In the table there are tens of thousands of clones, under 85% of which are singletons. The rearrangement uses TRBV7-2 and TRBJ2-1; possible D gene TRBD2, 6 bases. Material: peripheral blood. This receptor was obtained from a human donor in a cohort sampled during active COVID-19. The CDR3 nucleotides read TGTGCCAGCAGCCCCCTCGCGGGGTCGTACAATGAGCAGTTCTTC. Translated: CASSPLAGSYNEQFF.